Given below is one TCR beta chain in context. Its matching antigen is unknown. These data originate in a study of cytomegalovirus exposure and HLA in healthy donors. Whole-study findings and limits: More clonal expansion characterized HLA-associated TCR beta chains than equally common others in a later analysis. Overall, some 160 TCR beta chains were annotated as cytomegalovirus-associated. Presence/absence analyses treated sequencing depth as roughly uniform across donors.

V was cut by 1 base and J by 0 bases, with 10 bases left in between. The CDR3 runs 16 residues. Germline values: CDR1 KGHSH, CDR2 LQKENI. It was healthy bone marrow donors who served as donors. It was with 60 Vbeta and 13 Jbeta primers that the PCR ran. Sequenced by immunoSEQ multiplex PCR; TCRdb stores in-frame clones only, minus some. The sample lists about 180,000 clones, 75% to 85% occurring once. This sequence originates from a woman aged 25 to 45 in good health and CMV-seronegative. The chain uses TRBV18 and TRBJ1-3; D not certain. The source material was PBMCs. The CDR3 region has the DNA TGTGCCAGCTCACCACGGCATCCCTCCTCTGGAAACACCATATATTTT. Translating gives CASSPRHPSSGNTIYF. Using reference TRBV18 and TRBJ1-3 for the parts outside the CDR3, the full variable domain is NAGVMQNPRHLVRRRGQEARLRCSPMKGHSHVYWYRQLPEEGLKFMVYLQKENIIDESGMPKERFSAEFPKEGPSILRIQQVVRGDSAAYFCASSPRHPSSGNTIYFGEGSWLTVV.